One sample yielded the 32 T cell receptor beta chains listed below, sequenced in a study of blood T cell repertoires in COVID-19. The protocol was immunoSEQ multiplex PCR, while the TCRdb copy is restricted to in-frame clones and leaves out a portion. The sample has 160,000 or so clones, around four fifths seen once. The sample taken for sequencing was peripheral blood. These receptors were taken from a man between 65 and 85 years old with active or convalescent COVID-19.

The chain joins TRBV3-1 (or the pseudogene TRBV3-2) to TRBJ2-3; 11 bases fit TRBD2. The CDR3 runs 19 residues. Losses at the gene ends were 5 bases for V and 3 bases for J; bases not matched to a gene: 16. Germline V gene lookup returns CDR1 LGHDT and CDR2 YNNKEL (reference sequence). DNA of the CDR3: TGTGCCAGCAGCTTACTAGCGGGAGTGGGTGTTATTGGAACAGATACGCAGTATTTT. It codes for CASSLLAGVGVIGTDTQYF.

V gene TRBV5-1 combines with J gene TRBJ2-1, with a tentative D call TRBD1 (5 bases). Trimming took 0 bases from V and 4 from J, leaving 17 bases between them. This CDR3 contains 17 residues. CDR1 and CDR2 (germline): SGHRS, YFSETQ. The CDR3 protein is CASSLGQNLALYNEQFF. In DNA form, the CDR3 reads TGCGCCAGCAGCTTGGGACAGAACCTCGCTTTGTACAATGAGCAGTTCTTC.

As concerns this clone: One end of the junction does not line up with germline, which may come from a read error. The chain is built from TRBV7-2 and TRBJ2-1, with 8 nucleotides matching TRBD2. Germline values: CDR1 SGHTA, CDR2 FQGNSA. The CDR3 covers 17 residues. The DNA of the CDR3 is TGTGCCAGCAGCCCCCGCCATCCGGGACTAGGCTACAGTGAGCAGTTCTTC. Amino acids: CASSPRHPGLGYSEQFF.

This sequence joins TRBV7-9 and TRBJ1-4, with a tentative D call TRBD1 (5 bases). This CDR3 has 16 amino acids. Trimming removed 5 bases at V and 11 bases at J, with 24 bases between. Germline CDR1 and CDR2: SEHNR and FQNEAQ (reference sequence). CDR3 sequence reads: CASSPGGGARLNKLFF. CDR3 DNA sequence: TGTGCCAGCAGCCCAGGAGGCGGGGCCCGGTTGAACAAACTGTTTTTT.

The chain couples TRBV10-3 to TRBJ2-1, with TRBD1 matching over 10 bases. Per germline, CDR1 ENHRY and CDR2 SYGVKD. CDR3 length equals 13 residues. V dropped 4 bases and J dropped 8; count of bases not matched to a gene: 2. The CDR3 loop is CAISATGGHEQFF. The CDR3 nucleotides read TGTGCCATCAGTGCGACAGGGGGCCATGAGCAGTTCTTC.

The DNA for the CDR3 is TGCAGCCCAAGGGCAGGGCCGGGCACTGAAGCTTTCTTT. Its protein is CSPRAGPGTEAFF. This chain connects TRBV29-1 to TRBJ1-1; TRBD1 might be the D (5 bases). The V end was cut by 8 bases, the J end by 4 bases, with 17 bases between. The CDR3 contains 13 residues. CDR1 and CDR2 (germline): SQVTM, ANQGSEA. Full variable domain (rest looked up from reference TRBV29-1 and TRBJ1-1): SAVISQKPSRDICQRGTSLTIQCQVDSQVTMMFWYRQQPGQSLTLIATANQGSEATYESGFVIDKFPISRPNLTFSTLTVSNMSPEDSSIYLCSPRAGPGTEAFFGQGTRLTVV.

This clone showed up just once. Relative to the germline gene, one junction end is altered; a read error may explain this. The chain joins TRBV6-2 or TRBV6-3 to TRBJ2-5; perhaps TRBD1 as D (6 bases). The CDR3 totals 11 residues. Germline lookup yields CDR1 MNHEY and CDR2 SVGEGT. The CDR3 DNA is TGTGCCAGCAGTTACGGGGGCGGGCCGAACTTC. Its protein product is CASSYGGGPNF.

This clone was seen a few times. This chain connects TRBV5-5 to TRBJ2-1; the match to TRBD2 covers 14 bases. The CDR3 consists of 19 residues. CDR1 SGHKS and CDR2 YYEKEE come from the germline V gene (reference sequence). V lost 3 bases to trimming and J lost 9 bases; unmatched junction nucleotides: 17. The CDR3 here is CASSSFLDIGTSGRGEQFF. The CDR3, as DNA: TGTGCCAGCAGCTCATTTTTAGATATCGGGACTAGCGGGAGAGGTGAGCAGTTCTTC.

This chain uses TRBV6-1 with TRBJ2-6, with TRBD1 identical over 11 bases. Losses at the gene ends were 4 bases for V and 4 bases for J; bases not matched to a gene: 9. CDR1 is MNHNS, CDR2 SASEGT, per germline. The CDR3 is 18 residues long. CDR3 loop: CASSAPGQGVGGANVLTF. The CDR3 DNA sequence: TGTGCCAGCAGTGCCCCGGGACAGGGGGTAGGGGGGGCCAACGTCCTGACTTTC.

The chain employs TRBV6-2 or TRBV6-3 and TRBJ1-5; no clear D gene. V lost 2 bases, J lost 5 bases, and 13 bases lay in between. The CDR3 extends over 15 amino acids. Germline CDR1 MNHEY, CDR2 SVGEGT. As DNA, the CDR3 is TGTGCCAGCAGTTACCCCCCCGACCGGGATCAGCCCCAGCATTTT. Translated, it gives CASSYPPDRDQPQHF.

The chain joins TRBV19 to TRBJ2-4, with 9 bases identical to TRBD2. CDR3 size: 18 residues. The V segment lost 3 bases and the J segment 2 bases; nucleotides outside the gene matches: 11. Germline CDR1 reads LNHDA; CDR2 reads SQIVND (reference sequence). Here the CDR3 reads CASSIRTVGLATKNIQYF. CDR3 coding DNA: TGTGCCAGTAGTATTAGGACGGTCGGACTAGCGACCAAAAACATTCAGTACTTC.

This clone showed up just once. The rearrangement links TRBV29-1 to TRBJ2-5, with D possibly matching TRBD1 (5 bases). This CDR3 region has 11 residues. Per germline, CDR1 SQVTM and CDR2 ANQGSEA. The V end was cut by 4 bases, the J end by 6 bases, with 9 bases between. The DNA for the CDR3 is TGCAGCGTTGCCAGGGAACAGACCCAGTACTTC. Protein product: CSVAREQTQYF.

V and J are TRBV6-5 and TRBJ1-4; the match to TRBD1 covers 7 bases. This CDR3 is built from 13 residues. Germline lookup yields CDR1 MNHEY and CDR2 SVGAGI. V lost 10 bases to trimming and J lost 5 bases; unmatched junction nucleotides: 7. The CDR3: CATRGTVNEKLFF. Here the CDR3 DNA reads TGTGCCACCAGGGGGACAGTCAATGAAAAACTGTTTTTT.

The CDR3: CASSLASEAGGSETQYF. The CDR3 coding sequence is TGTGCCAGCAGCTTAGCGTCGGAGGCGGGGGGGTCTGAGACCCAGTACTTC. This chain connects TRBV7-9 to TRBJ2-5; 9 bases map to TRBD2. This CDR3 contains 17 residues. V was clipped by 0 bases and J by 5 bases; unmatched bases: 10. Germline V gene sequence: CDR1 SEHNR, CDR2 FQNEAQ (reference sequence).

The J gene is TRBJ1-1, the V gene TRBV6-5; D is undetermined. The V end lost 7 bases, the J end lost 1 base, and 13 bases lay between the germline ends. Germline V gene lookup returns CDR1 MNHEY and CDR2 SVGAGI. The CDR3 covers 14 residues. The CDR3 spells CASIVLYSNTEAFF. CDR3 coding DNA: TGTGCCAGCATTGTACTCTACTCGAACACTGAAGCTTTCTTT.

This clone appeared a few times. The chain is built from TRBV7-2 and TRBJ2-5; 9 nucleotides match TRBD1. V was pared by 5 bases and J by 5 bases, with 12 bases of the junction left unmatched. CDR1 and CDR2 from the germline V gene are SGHTA and FQGNSA. The CDR3 runs to 16 residues. CDR3: CASSPRPQGAVETQYF. In DNA, the CDR3 is TGTGCCAGCAGCCCACGCCCACAGGGGGCCGTGGAGACCCAGTACTTC. Looking up the rest from reference TRBV7-2 and TRBJ2-5 gives the full variable domain: GAGVSQSPSNKVTEKGKDVELRCDPISGHTALYWYRQSLGQGLEFLIYFQGNSAPDKSGLPSDRFSAERTGGSVSTLTIQRTQQEDSAVYLCASSPRPQGAVETQYFGPGTRLLVL.

This sequence joins TRBV18 and TRBJ2-5, with 9 bases aligning to TRBD2. V lost 0 bases to trimming and J lost 5 bases; unmatched junction nucleotides: 4. The CDR3 is 15 amino acids. CDR1 and CDR2 from the germline V gene are KGHSH and LQKENI. The CDR3 loop is CASSPPSGSTETQYF. The DNA for the CDR3 is TGTGCCAGCTCACCACCTAGCGGGAGTACGGAGACCCAGTACTTC.

The rearrangement joins TRBV27 to TRBJ1-2, with 9 bases matching TRBD1. The CDR3 is 15 residues long. The germline V gene encodes CDR1 MNHEY and CDR2 SMNVEV (reference sequence). The ends lost 8 bases at V and 3 bases at J; junction bases unmatched: 10. For the CDR3, the DNA is TGTGCCAGCGGGAAGGGACAGGGAATTGACTATGGCTACACCTTC. Encoded protein: CASGKGQGIDYGYTF.

J is TRBJ1-1 and V is TRBV5-6, with D unclear. Per the germline V gene, CDR1 is SGHDT and CDR2 is YYEEEE. V lost 1 base to trimming and J lost 0 bases, with 16 bases between them. The CDR3 spans 17 residues. The CDR3: CASSLPIDGLLNTEAFF. The CDR3 DNA is TGTGCCAGCAGCTTGCCGATAGACGGACTCTTGAACACTGAAGCTTTCTTT.

The V call is TRBV29-1, the J call TRBJ2-3, with TRBD2 matching over 9 bases. The germline CDR1 and CDR2 sequences are SQVTM and ANQGSEA. V trimming: 6 bases; J trimming: 7 bases; junction bases outside the gene matches: 20. The CDR3 sequence is 17 residues long. CDR3 in amino acids: CSVVDPQGGRAVNTQYF. The CDR3 DNA reads TGCAGCGTGGTAGACCCGCAAGGCGGGAGGGCCGTGAATACGCAGTATTTT.

A single count supports this clone. The chain links TRBV3-1 (or the pseudogene TRBV3-2) to TRBJ1-2, with TRBD1 matching 7 bases. The V gene's germline CDR1 is LGHDT and CDR2 YNNKEL (reference sequence). With 0 bases clipped from V and 3 bases from J, the junction kept 1 base outside the gene matches. The CDR3 length is 14 residues. The CDR3 region has the DNA TGTGCCAGCAGCCAAGAACAGGGGTACTATGGCTACACCTTC. It codes for CASSQEQGYYGYTF.

V usage is TRBV30 and J usage is TRBJ1-4, with 7 bases aligning to TRBD1. This CDR3 comprises 16 residues. V lost 3 bases and J lost 3; bases outside the gene matches: 10. Germline-derived CDR1 and CDR2 are GTSNPN and SVGIG (reference sequence). CDR3 region: CAWSSETGWPNEKLFF. The CDR3 DNA is TGTGCCTGGAGCTCGGAGACAGGGTGGCCTAATGAAAAACTGTTTTTT.

The rearrangement links TRBV14 to TRBJ1-1; D is possibly TRBD1 (5 bases). Germline lookup yields CDR1 SGHDN and CDR2 FVKESK. V gave up 4 bases and J gave up 4 bases, with 10 bases separating them. The CDR3 runs 13 residues. CDR3 in amino acids: CASSPLGGTEAFF. CDR3 nucleotides: TGTGCCAGCAGCCCATTGGGGGGCACTGAAGCTTTCTTT. Complete variable domain (other parts from reference TRBV14 and TRBJ1-1): EAGVTQFPSHSVIEKGQTVTLRCDPISGHDNLYWYRRVMGKEIKFLLHFVKESKQDESGMPNNRFLAERTGGTYSTLKVQPAELEDSGVYFCASSPLGGTEAFFGQGTRLTVV.

The V and J genes are TRBV10-3 and TRBJ2-7; tentatively, D is TRBD2 (6 bases). This CDR3 region has 13 residues. V lost 7 bases and J 1 base, leaving 11 bases between the germline ends. Germline V CDR1 and CDR2: ENHRY, SYGVKD. CDR3 sequence: CAITRGPSYEQYF. The CDR3 bases are TGTGCCATCACGCGGGGTCCTTCCTACGAGCAGTACTTC.

The chain has TRBV5-6 and TRBJ2-2, with D perhaps TRBD2 (7 bases). Germline V gene data show CDR1 as SGHDT and CDR2 as YYEEEE. This CDR3 contains 15 residues. The V end lost 2 bases, the J end lost 5 bases, and 13 bases lay between the germline ends. This chain's CDR3 is CASSLPGEGTGELFF. CDR3 coding DNA: TGTGCCAGCAGCTTACCAGGGGAGGGTACCGGGGAGCTGTTTTTT.

The chain links TRBV2 to TRBJ2-2; D is perhaps TRBD1 (6 bases). The V end was cut by 0 bases, the J end by 3 bases, with 11 bases between. Germline CDR1 reads SNHLY; CDR2 reads FYNNEI. This CDR3 spans 16 amino acids. CDR3: CASSEASKGDTGELFF. Here the CDR3 DNA reads TGTGCCAGCAGTGAAGCGTCGAAGGGGGACACCGGGGAGCTGTTTTTT.

The chain couples TRBV7-7 to TRBJ1-2; a weak D match, TRBD1 (5 bases). CDR1 and CDR2 (germline): SSHAT, FNYEAQ (reference sequence). This CDR3 spans 17 amino acids. V lost 0 bases, J lost 3 bases, and 17 bases lay in between. The DNA of the CDR3 is TGTGCCAGCAGCTTAGCTATCCGGAGGGGTTCTGACTATGGCTACACCTTC. This codes for CASSLAIRRGSDYGYTF.

The CDR3 region is CASGLGTNRDQPQHF. As DNA, the CDR3 is TGTGCTAGTGGTTTGGGTACCAACAGGGATCAGCCCCAGCATTTT. The chain links TRBV12-5 to TRBJ1-5, with D maybe TRBD1 (6 bases). This CDR3 contains 15 residues. Germline CDR1 is LGHNT and CDR2 is FRNRAP. Trimming shortened V by 1 base and J by 5 bases, and 12 bases separated the two germline ends.

The chain joins TRBV5-6 to TRBJ1-1; possibly TRBD1 for D (5 bases). V lost 2 bases to trimming and J lost 7 bases, with 15 bases between them. Germline values: CDR1 SGHDT, CDR2 YYEEEE. CDR3 length: 14 amino acids. CDR3 region: CASSLGRGTVEAFF. The CDR3 bases are TGTGCCAGCAGCTTAGGAAGGGGCACGGTTGAAGCTTTCTTT.

V and J are TRBV29-1 and TRBJ2-7, with a tentative D call TRBD1 (6 bases). V was trimmed by 7 bases and J by 2 bases, leaving 15 bases between them. Germline CDR1 is SQVTM and CDR2 is ANQGSEA. The CDR3 totals 13 residues. CDR3 bases: TGCAGCGCTAGAAACCAGGGGCCCTACGAGCAGTACTTC. Protein product: CSARNQGPYEQYF.

V is TRBV12-3 or TRBV12-4 and J is TRBJ2-3, with 7 positions matching TRBD2. The CDR3 runs 12 residues. Losses at the gene ends were 7 bases for V and 5 bases for J; bases not matched to a gene: 3. The CDR3 is CASKWGGDTQYF. As DNA, the CDR3 is TGTGCCAGCAAATGGGGGGGAGATACGCAGTATTTT.

The chain uses TRBV5-1 and TRBJ2-7; 12 bases are shared with TRBD2. V was clipped by 5 bases and J by 1 base; unmatched bases: 7. CDR1 and CDR2 from the germline V gene are SGHRS and YFSETQ. The CDR3 has 16 amino acids. The CDR3 sequence is CASRQELAGGSYEQYF. CDR3 in DNA: TGCGCCAGCAGACAGGAACTAGCGGGGGGATCCTACGAGCAGTACTTC.